This entry concerns a single T cell receptor beta chain. The antigen is not known. A library made for alpha chains picked up this beta chain off target, so its size means little. Study-wide results and limits: Greatest tumor Treg TCR overlap was with tumor naive CD4+ cells. Tumor memory CD4+ T cell TCR gene usage was found to cluster with blood and lymph node memory CD4+ cells and with lymph node naive CD4+ cells.

TCRdb re-analysed the 5' RACE reads in MiXCR, keeping a single row per CDR3 protein. The profile covers 100 or so distinct CDR3 sequences, with approximately 95% appearing a single time and around 15% taken by the ten largest. The CDR3 runs 13 residues. After removal of 6 bases from V and 5 bases from J, the junction contained 5 bases not matched to a gene. Looked up from germline, CDR1 is WNHNN and CDR2 is SYGVQD (reference sequence). The gene calls are TRBV10-1 and TRBJ2-5; 8 positions match TRBD1. Sample: naive CD4+ T cells sorted from a lymph node. The subset was: naive CD4+ T cells, CD4+CD45RA+CD25-. The TCR comes from a female donor with breast cancer. The CDR3 is CASSQGAWETQYF. In DNA, the CDR3 is TGCGCCAGCAGCCAGGGGGCTTGGGAGACCCAGTACTTC.